Listed below are T cell receptor beta chains from one sample, sequenced in a study of blood T cell repertoires in COVID-19. Sequencing used immunoSEQ multiplex PCR; TCRdb keeps in-frame clones, though not all of them. Of about 160,000 clones listed, approximately 95% are singletons. Specimen: peripheral blood. The receptors come from a woman aged 50 to 60 with acute or convalescent COVID-19. The CDR3 runs from the conserved cysteine through the conserved F or W. The D gene is left open where the match is weak. Size is stated for part of the rows, as once, few or many counts, or as a class when the clone is expanded.

CDR3nt	CDR3aa	d_gene	j_gene	v_gene	abundance
TGCGCCAGCAGCCAATTTTTCAGGGATGGCTACACCTTC	CASSQFFRDGYTF	NA	TRBJ1-2	TRBV4-1	NA
TGTGCCAGCAGCCTGTACAGAACCCAGGGGGAAAAACTGTTTTTT	CASSLYRTQGEKLFF	NA	TRBJ1-4	TRBV3-1/TRBV3-2	once
TGTGCCAGCAGCGGGGGAGAGTTCTCTGGAAACACCATATATTTT	CASSGGEFSGNTIYF	NA	TRBJ1-3	TRBV6-6	once
TGTGCCATCAGTCCTCAGGGGGGACGGAACACCGGGGAGCTGTTTTTT	CAISPQGGRNTGELFF	NA	TRBJ2-2	TRBV10-3	NA
TGTGCCAGCACCATGGCGGGGACCACTGAAGCTTTCTTT	CASTMAGTTEAFF	NA	TRBJ1-1	TRBV6-5	NA
TGTGCCAGCGTGGGTCCGGGACTAGCTCAGTTCTTC	CASVGPGLAQFF	TRBD2	TRBJ2-1	TRBV12-3/TRBV12-4	NA
TGCGCCACCCGAACCGGACGGGAAAATGGCTACACCTTC	CATRTGRENGYTF	NA	TRBJ1-2	TRBV5-1	NA
TGTGCCAGCAGCGTAGATTTGAGAGATAGCACTGAAGCTTTCTTT	CASSVDLRDSTEAFF	NA	TRBJ1-1	TRBV9	NA
TGCGCCAGCAGAGGACACCGAGATACGCAGTATTTT	CASRGHRDTQYF	NA	TRBJ2-3	TRBV10-2	NA
TGTGCCAGCAGTGTCGGTCGGGGGACCTATGGCTACACCTTC	CASSVGRGTYGYTF	NA	TRBJ1-2	TRBV28	NA
TGTGCCAGCAGTCACCAGCGCGGGGGCGATCTAGCCAAAAACATTCAGTACTTC	CASSHQRGGDLAKNIQYF	NA	TRBJ2-4	TRBV6-6	NA
TGTGCCAGCAGCCCCTTACAGGGGATCAACAATGAGCAGTTCTTC	CASSPLQGINNEQFF	TRBD1	TRBJ2-1	TRBV11-2	NA
TGTGCCAGCAGCCGAGACAGGGTCGACGAGCAGTACTTC	CASSRDRVDEQYF	TRBD1	TRBJ2-7	TRBV7-3	NA
TGTGCCAGCAGCCCCCAAGGGTGGAGGCGAGAGACCCAGTACTTC	CASSPQGWRRETQYF	NA	TRBJ2-5	TRBV5-4	NA
TGTGCCAGTAGTACCGGGACTAGCGGGACAGCCAAAAACATTCAGTACTTC	CASSTGTSGTAKNIQYF	TRBD2	TRBJ2-4	TRBV19	NA
TGCGCCAGCAGCCAACCAGCGGGGGGCGTACAAGAGACCCAGTACTTC	CASSQPAGGVQETQYF	TRBD2	TRBJ2-5	TRBV4-1	NA
TGTGCCAGCAGCTTGACGGGGAATGGCTACACCTTC	CASSLTGNGYTF	NA	TRBJ1-2	TRBV11-2	NA
TGTGCCAGCAGCCAGAGCTTTCTAGCGGGAGGAGGTAGAGATACGCAGTATTTT	CASSQSFLAGGGRDTQYF	TRBD2	TRBJ2-3	TRBV14	NA
TGTGCCAGCCACACCGGGGGGCTGGATCAGCCCCAGCATTTT	CASHTGGLDQPQHF	NA	TRBJ1-5	TRBV19	once
TGTGCCAGCAGATTGGCGGCTAGCACAGATACGCAGTATTTT	CASRLAASTDTQYF	NA	TRBJ2-3	TRBV7-3	NA
TGTGCCAGCAGCTTCCCCGGCGGGGGAAAACTGTTTTTT	CASSFPGGGKLFF	NA	TRBJ1-4	TRBV7-9	NA
TGTGCCAGCAGCCAAGATCTGGGACTTTGGGAGACCCAGTACTTC	CASSQDLGLWETQYF	NA	TRBJ2-5	TRBV14	NA
TGTGCCAGCAGTCCCCCCAGCGGGAGGGCCCATGAGCAGTTCTTC	CASSPPSGRAHEQFF	TRBD2	TRBJ2-1	TRBV6-2/TRBV6-3	NA
TGTGCCAGTAGTATCCCGGAGGTTCAGCCCCAGCATTTT	CASSIPEVQPQHF	NA	TRBJ1-5	TRBV19	NA
TGTGCCTGGAGTGTAGCAGGGACAGATACGCAGTATTTT	CAWSVAGTDTQYF	NA	TRBJ2-3	TRBV30	NA
TGTGCCTGGACAGGGGGCCACACTGAAGCTTTCTTT	CAWTGGHTEAFF	TRBD1	TRBJ1-1	TRBV30	NA
TGTGCCAGCAGTCCCTCAGCGGGACTTTCCTACGAGCAGTACTTC	CASSPSAGLSYEQYF	TRBD2	TRBJ2-7	TRBV6-2/TRBV6-3	NA
TGCAGCGTTGAAGATTGGGAGGGGTTCGGGACTGAAGCTTTCTTT	CSVEDWEGFGTEAFF	NA	TRBJ1-1	TRBV29-1	NA
TGTGCCAGCAGGGAGGTCAACTCCTATAATTCACCCCTCCACTTT	CASREVNSYNSPLHF	NA	TRBJ1-6	TRBV2	NA
TGCGCCAGCAGCCAAGGGGCAGGGCCCCAGCATTTT	CASSQGAGPQHF	NA	TRBJ1-5	TRBV4-3	NA
TGTGCCAGCAGCGTAGAAGGGGTGGATACGGATACGCAGTATTTT	CASSVEGVDTDTQYF	NA	TRBJ2-3	TRBV9	NA
TGTGCCAGCAGTTTAGGGGGCCCGGGGGGGTATTTCTTC	CASSLGGPGGYFF	TRBD2	TRBJ2-1	TRBV12-3/TRBV12-4	NA
TGCGCCAGCAGCTTGGAAGGACTTCCGAACACTGAAGCTTTCTTT	CASSLEGLPNTEAFF	NA	TRBJ1-1	TRBV5-1	NA
TGTGCCAGTAGCCATACGACAGGCGGTAATTCACCCCTCCACTTT	CASSHTTGGNSPLHF	NA	TRBJ1-6	TRBV19	NA
TGTGCCACCTCCTGGACAGCCGCGAACACCGGGGAGCTGTTTTTT	CATSWTAANTGELFF	NA	TRBJ2-2	TRBV15	NA
TGTGCCAGCAGCCCCGGGGGGGATGGAAACACCATATATTTT	CASSPGGDGNTIYF	NA	TRBJ1-3	TRBV7-9	NA
TGTGCCAGCAGTAGGGGACTAGCGGGGAACGAGCAGTACTTC	CASSRGLAGNEQYF	TRBD2	TRBJ2-7	TRBV6-5	NA
TGTGCCAGCAGTTACAGTCTAGCGGGAGGCACAGATACGCAGTATTTT	CASSYSLAGGTDTQYF	TRBD2	TRBJ2-3	TRBV6-2/TRBV6-3	NA